This entry is about one T cell receptor beta chain. The PCR ran on 60 Vbeta and 13 Jbeta primers. Assay used: immunoSEQ multiplex PCR; TCRdb lists only in-frame clones, some missing. The sample includes some 90,000 clones, approximately 70% of them seen just once. This record comes from a study of cytomegalovirus exposure and HLA in healthy donors. Trimming left V 1 base short and J 2 bases short, with 6 bases between. The CDR3 is made up of 13 amino acids. CDR1 is SGHKS and CDR2 is YYEKEE in the germline V gene (reference sequence). Source material: PBMCs. This TCR came from a man aged 50 to 60 in good health and CMV-seronegative. The chain is built from TRBV5-5 and TRBJ1-1; D uncertain. This CDR3 is CASSLQDNTEAFF. The CDR3 region has the DNA TGTGCCAGCAGCTTGCAGGATAACACTGAAGCTTTCTTT.